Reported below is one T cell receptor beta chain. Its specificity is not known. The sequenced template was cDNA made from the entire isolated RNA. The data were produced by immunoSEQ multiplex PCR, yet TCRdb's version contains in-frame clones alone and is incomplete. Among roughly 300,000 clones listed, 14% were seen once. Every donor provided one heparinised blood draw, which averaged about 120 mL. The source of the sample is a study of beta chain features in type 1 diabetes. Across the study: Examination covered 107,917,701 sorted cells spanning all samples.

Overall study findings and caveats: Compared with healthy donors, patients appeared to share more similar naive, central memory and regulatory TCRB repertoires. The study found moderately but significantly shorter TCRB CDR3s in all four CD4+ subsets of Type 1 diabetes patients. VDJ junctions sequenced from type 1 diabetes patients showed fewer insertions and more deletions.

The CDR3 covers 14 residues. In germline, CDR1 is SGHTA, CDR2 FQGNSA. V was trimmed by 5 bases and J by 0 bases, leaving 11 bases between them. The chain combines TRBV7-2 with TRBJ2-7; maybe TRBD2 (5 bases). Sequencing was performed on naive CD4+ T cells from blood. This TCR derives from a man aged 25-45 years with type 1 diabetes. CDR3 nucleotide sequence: TGTGCCAGCAGCCCTTCCGGGATCTCCTACGAGCAGTACTTC. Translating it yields CASSPSGISYEQYF.